This T cell receptor beta chain was identified during a study of blood T cells in healthy people across ages. V lost 5 bases and J lost 9, with 11 bases in between. CDR3 length: 12 amino acids. Per germline, CDR1 MNHEY and CDR2 SMNVEV (reference sequence). The second PCR ran roughly 6 to 11 cycles with a sample-barcoded 5' primer and J-beta primers. TCRdb used MiXCR to reprocess the 5' RACE reads, holding one entry per CDR3 protein. Of 700,000 to 950,000 distinct CDR3 sequences in the sample, roughly 64% were seen once. The rearrangement uses TRBV27 and TRBJ2-1; D remains ambiguous. This sequence was found in a man aged 25-45 years in good health. Material for sequencing was blood. The CDR3 DNA sequence: TGTGCCAGCAGTGCCCTGCCTGGTGAGCAGTTCTTC. Protein sequence: CASSALPGEQFF.